This TCR beta chain comes out of a study of blood T cell repertoires in COVID-19. The method was immunoSEQ multiplex PCR; TCRdb's version includes in-frame clones alone and lacks a portion of them. The table includes some 150,000 clones, 87% detected once. The CDR3 loop spans 14 amino acids. V lost 5 bases and J lost 4, with 12 bases in between. Germline CDR1 and CDR2: MNHNY and SVGAGI (reference sequence). This clonotype originated in a woman aged 50 to 60 with acute or convalescent COVID-19. Specimen: peripheral blood. V is TRBV6-6 and J is TRBJ2-1, with D tentatively TRBD2 (6 bases). The DNA of the CDR3 is TGTGCCAGCAGTAACCCCGGGGGATACAATGAGCAGTTCTTC. Translation: CASSNPGGYNEQFF.